The next 10 T cell receptor beta chains were all read from a single sample in a study of T cells in Graves' hyperthyroidism and ophthalmopathy. RNA transcripts were the template for amplifying TCR beta CDR3 regions. The HTBI primer set drove a first-round RT-PCR of the TCR CDR3. TCRdb analysed the multiplex PCR reads with MiXCR anew, one entry per CDR3 protein. This table holds 550,000 to 650,000 distinct CDR3 sequences, around 15% found once. Material for sequencing was blood. The receptor set was obtained from a woman in her thirties or forties with Graves' hyperthyroidism.

This clonotype was seen many times. The V and J genes are TRBV6-1 and TRBJ2-7, with 16 bases matching TRBD2. This CDR3 spans 14 amino acids. Germline V CDR1 and CDR2: MNHNS, SASEGT. V lost 6 bases, J lost 6 bases, and 2 bases stayed unmatched. The CDR3: CASRGLAGGTEQYF. The CDR3 nucleotides are TGTGCCAGCAGGGGACTAGCGGGAGGGACCGAGCAGTACTTC.

Regarding this clonotype: Since the CDR3 does not end with the conserved phenylalanine or tryptophan, this likely comes from a read error. This chain links TRBV5-1 with TRBJ2-1; the match to TRBD2 covers 7 bases. The CDR3 is 15 residues long. Trimming took 0 bases from V and 2 from J; bases not matched to a gene: 2. Germline V CDR1 and CDR2: SGHRS, YFSETQ. CDR3 loop: CASSLVAGAYNEQFI. The DNA of the CDR3 is TGCGCCAGCAGCTTGGTAGCGGGCGCCTACAATGAGCAGTTCATC.

This clonotype occurred many times. The rearrangement uses TRBV2 and TRBJ2-1; tentative D call: TRBD2 (5 bases). V gave up 4 bases and J gave up 7 bases, with 14 bases separating them. Germline CDR1 SNHLY, CDR2 FYNNEI. This CDR3 has 14 amino acids. The CDR3 loop is CASSGTPKGNEQFF. As DNA, the CDR3 is TGTGCCAGCAGTGGGACTCCGAAGGGAAATGAGCAGTTCTTC.

Turning to this clonotype: One end of the junction varies from germline; a read error may be responsible. This chain uses TRBV20-1 with TRBJ1-4, with 7 positions matching TRBD1. The CDR3 length is 14 residues. The germline CDR1 and CDR2 sequences are DFQATT and SNEGSKA (reference sequence). DNA of the CDR3: TGCAGTGCTAGGCCGACAGGGCCTAATGAAAGACTGTTTTTT. Translated, it gives CSARPTGPNERLFF.

This clonotype appeared many times. The chain uses TRBV7-2 and TRBJ2-6; TRBD2 agrees at 8 bases. Germline values: CDR1 SGHTA, CDR2 FQGNSA. The CDR3 is made up of 17 amino acids. After removal of 0 bases from V and 0 bases from J, the junction contained 1 base not matched to a gene. CDR3 residues: CASSLAGTSSGANVLTF. CDR3 coding DNA: TGTGCCAGCAGCTTAGCCGGGACTAGCTCTGGGGCCAACGTCCTGACTTTC.

A word on this clonotype: A much more abundant neighbour one base away suggests this may be a read error. The chain employs TRBV6-1 and TRBJ1-4; no clear D gene. The length of the CDR3 is 15 residues. Germline lookup yields CDR1 MNHNS and CDR2 SASEGT. Trimming removed 4 bases at V and 3 bases at J, with 12 bases between. The chain's CDR3 is CASSGGDGPNEKLFF. The CDR3 bases are TGTGCCAGCAGTGGAGGAGATGGCCCTAATGAAAAACTGTTTTTT.

This clonotype has at least ten counts. V usage is TRBV20-1 and J usage is TRBJ2-1; 8 positions match TRBD2. The CDR3 extends over 16 amino acids. Germline CDR1 and CDR2: DFQATT and SNEGSKA (reference sequence). J was trimmed by 6 bases and V by 0 bases; bases with no gene match: 10. The DNA of the CDR3 is TGCAGTGCTAGAGAGAGCGGGAGTGGCCCGGGCAATGAGCAGTTCTTC. Its translation is CSARESGSGPGNEQFF.

This clonotype was seen more than once but under ten times. This chain connects TRBV6-6 to TRBJ2-5, with 9 bases fitting TRBD1. The CDR3 has 15 amino acids. Germline CDR1 is MNHNY and CDR2 is SVGAGI (reference sequence). Trimming at V came to 1 base and at J to 4 bases, leaving 4 bases not matched to a gene. The CDR3 DNA is TGTGCCAGCAGTTACTGGGACAGGGTGGGAGAGACCCAGTACTTC. Translating gives CASSYWDRVGETQYF.

There are a few counts of this clonotype. V and J are TRBV30 and TRBJ2-2; 9 nucleotides line up with TRBD1. Germline loops: CDR1 GTSNPN, CDR2 SVGIG (reference sequence). Trimming removed 1 base from V and 13 bases from J; junction bases left unmatched: 13. The CDR3 is made up of 15 amino acids. The CDR3 reads CAWSEPGQGGKGLFF. Here the CDR3 DNA reads TGTGCCTGGAGTGAACCGGGACAGGGAGGGAAGGGGCTGTTTTTT.

This clonotype was recorded at least ten times. The gene calls are TRBV6-5 and TRBJ1-2; 8 positions agree with TRBD1. The V segment lost 0 bases and the J segment 5 bases; nucleotides outside the gene matches: 2. Germline V lookup: CDR1 MNHEY, CDR2 SVGAGI. The CDR3 totals 14 residues. The CDR3 loop is CASSYSDRGYGYTF. CDR3 DNA: TGTGCCAGCAGTTACTCCGACAGGGGATATGGCTACACCTTC.